This is a list of T cell receptor beta chains from one sample in a study of blood T cell repertoires in COVID-19. Only in-frame clones appear in the TCRdb table, and some are missing; sequencing was by immunoSEQ multiplex PCR. The sample lists about 84,000 clones, more than 80% occurring once. Sample: peripheral blood. The receptors stem from an elderly woman with acute or convalescent COVID-19. Each CDR3 is given with its conserved first and last residue.

J gene	V gene	CDR3 protein
TRBJ2-3	TRBV11-3	CASSSGTYTDTQYF
TRBJ2-7	TRBV11-2	CASSLVGGTPYEQYF
TRBJ2-7	TRBV7-9	CASSPRGDPSGYEQYF
TRBJ2-6	TRBV30	CAWRRGGHLSGANVLTF
TRBJ1-6	TRBV18	CASSPGDSGNSPLHF
TRBJ2-1	TRBV11-3	CASSGRGGGYNEQFF
TRBJ1-2	TRBV6-6	CASSWILGQGNYGYTF
TRBJ2-6	TRBV7-6	CASSLSGLAGANVLTF
TRBJ1-1	TRBV7-9	CASSLGTKAFF
TRBJ1-2	TRBV28	CASSLFPGTTGYTF
TRBJ1-3	TRBV7-2	CASSQESGQGLTAIYF
TRBJ1-5	TRBV19	CASTLAGGQPQHF
TRBJ1-6	TRBV12-3/TRBV12-4	CASSLPGGALHF
TRBJ1-2	TRBV5-5	CASSLGGEDGYTF
TRBJ1-2	TRBV10-3	CAISETGLRSGYTF
TRBJ1-4	TRBV28	CASSFQQTLTNEKLFF
TRBJ1-3	TRBV18	CASSPLRGQGHRGNTIYF
TRBJ2-4	TRBV6-6	CASFIPGGTKNIQYF
TRBJ2-3	TRBV3-1/TRBV3-2	CASSHLDGDGRPF
TRBJ1-1	TRBV18	CASQRQGAGTEAFF
TRBJ1-2	TRBV6-5	CASSYTGYGYTF
TRBJ2-2	TRBV18	CASSPLGTGETGELFF
TRBJ2-3	TRBV14	CASSQAPGQGGDTQYF
TRBJ1-4	TRBV10-3	CAVTQGVNEKLFF
TRBJ1-2	TRBV2	CASSAAGTENYGYTF
TRBJ2-7	TRBV5-8	CASSLDRGPYEQYF
TRBJ2-1	TRBV24-1	CATEIGGGPTNEQFF
TRBJ1-6	TRBV6-5	CASSYSGQHNSPLHF
TRBJ1-1	TRBV6-6	CASSYSSQTTEAFF
TRBJ2-7	TRBV7-9	CASRKAGTSYEQYF
TRBJ2-1	TRBV5-1	CASSLGGLQGIEQFF
TRBJ2-5	TRBV5-6	CASSREETQYF
TRBJ1-1	TRBV28	CASRRPYGSTGNTEAFF
TRBJ1-1	TRBV11-2	CASSFGPTAFF
TRBJ2-1	TRBV7-9	CAGGRAGGRYNEQFF
TRBJ1-5	TRBV6-2/TRBV6-3	CASSARTGPYSNQPQHF
TRBJ1-2	TRBV28	CASSLAVTGGGYTF
TRBJ1-2	TRBV7-2	CASSLATEDYGYTF
TRBJ2-4	TRBV5-6	CASSLGGAWNIQYF
TRBJ2-5	TRBV28	CASSFRSQETQYF
TRBJ1-4	TRBV21-1	CASSILGGDLEKLFF
TRBJ1-5	TRBV19	CASSREGGQPQHF
TRBJ1-6	TRBV3-1/TRBV3-2	CASSLPQGGQSPLHF
TRBJ1-6	TRBV27	CASSLYDRGRLVLHF
TRBJ2-2	TRBV30	CAWSPGQGAPTGELFF
TRBJ2-1	TRBV4-3	CASSQDMAGGANEQFF
TRBJ1-1	TRBV18	CASSSTGGYAFF
TRBJ2-7	TRBV29-1	CSFGTFLGQYF
TRBJ2-1	TRBV3-1/TRBV3-2	CASSQGPGGGPYNEQFF
TRBJ1-1	TRBV5-1	CASSSGRESAEAFF